A selection of T cell receptor beta chains follows, all from one sample in a study of cytotoxic CD8 clonotypes in ibrutinib-treated CLL. Sequenced by immunoSEQ multiplex PCR; TCRdb stores in-frame clones only, minus some. The sample lists about 28,000 clones; less than 60% were seen once. The source was PBMCs, collected before ibrutinib treatment. These receptors all come from a human donor with chronic lymphocytic leukemia. Both conserved end residues are part of each CDR3.

J,V,CDR3
TRBJ2-3,TRBV10-3,CAISEGDRQYF
TRBJ2-1,TRBV5-1,CASILGPGVTYNEQFF
TRBJ1-2,TRBV5-1,CASSLHQGRQANYGYTF
TRBJ2-2,TRBV11-2,CASSLNAGTGELFF
TRBJ1-1,TRBV7-9,CASSLGGDEAFF
TRBJ1-2,TRBV29-1,CSVVGRGYGYTF
TRBJ2-5,TRBV27,CASSPETSGKGETQYF
TRBJ2-1,TRBV9,CASSNKGFHEQFF
TRBJ1-2,TRBV6-6,CASRHSGQRGGYGYTF
TRBJ2-5,TRBV27,CASSSGAGLAYGETQYF
TRBJ1-1,TRBV7-8,CASSFYPMNTEAFF
TRBJ2-6,TRBV5-5,CASSGGQFSGANVLTF
TRBJ2-2,TRBV5-1,CASSLSTSGGNTGELFF
TRBJ2-5,TRBV20-1,CSQETQYF
TRBJ2-3,TRBV5-8,CASRDRGTDTQYF
TRBJ2-3,TRBV9,CASSRLLATSTDTQYF
TRBJ2-3,TRBV27,CASSPPGLRTDTQYF
TRBJ2-3,TRBV7-3,CASSLTSGGPTDTQYF
TRBJ2-1,TRBV4-1,CASSLSGSSGTNPAQFF
TRBJ2-6,TRBV28,CASSVTGVGANVLTF
TRBJ2-5,TRBV11-2,CASSLLQETQYF
TRBJ2-1,TRBV5-1,CASSFGVNNEQFF
TRBJ2-5,TRBV18,CASSPPWGGETQYF
TRBJ2-5,TRBV5-6,CASRPTGTGGQTQYF
TRBJ2-5,TRBV7-2,CASSSLFSAWETQYF
TRBJ2-2,TRBV29-1,CSVERDRPNTGELFF
TRBJ2-2,TRBV2,CASENVTGELFF
TRBJ2-5,TRBV18,CASSSGQGETQYF
TRBJ2-1,TRBV6-1,CASSEWGGPGYNEQFF